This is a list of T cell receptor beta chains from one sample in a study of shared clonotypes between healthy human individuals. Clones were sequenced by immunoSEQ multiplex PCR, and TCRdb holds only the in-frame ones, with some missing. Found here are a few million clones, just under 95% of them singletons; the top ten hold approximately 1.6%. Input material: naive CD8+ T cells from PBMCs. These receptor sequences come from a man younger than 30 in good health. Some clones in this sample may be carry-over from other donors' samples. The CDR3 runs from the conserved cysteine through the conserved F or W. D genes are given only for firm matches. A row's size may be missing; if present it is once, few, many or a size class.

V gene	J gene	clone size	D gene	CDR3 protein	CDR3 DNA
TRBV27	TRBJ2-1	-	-	CASSLSQGEKYNEQFF	TGTGCCAGCAGTTTATCGCAGGGAGAAAAGTACAATGAGCAGTTCTTC
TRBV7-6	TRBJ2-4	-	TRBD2	CASSLAGSGVGNIQYF	TGTGCCAGCAGCTTAGCGGGTAGCGGGGTGGGAAACATTCAGTACTTC
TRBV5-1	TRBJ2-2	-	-	CASSQVGTGELFF	TGCGCCAGCAGCCAGGTGGGCACCGGGGAGCTGTTTTTT
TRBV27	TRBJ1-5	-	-	CASSRLGSNQPQHF	TGTGCCAGCAGCAGACTGGGTAGCAATCAGCCCCAGCATTTT
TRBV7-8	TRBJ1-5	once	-	CASSLDRVGNQPQHF	TGTGCCAGCAGCTTAGACAGGGTAGGCAATCAGCCCCAGCATTTT
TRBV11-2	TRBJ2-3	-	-	CASSLGPSTSFTDTQYF	TGTGCCAGCAGCTTAGGGCCCTCGACCTCCTTCACAGATACGCAGTATTTT
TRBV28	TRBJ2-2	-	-	CASSARGSGELFF	TGTGCCAGCAGCGCAAGGGGGAGCGGGGAGCTGTTTTTT
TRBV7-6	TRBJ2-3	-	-	CASSLAGESDTQYF	TGTGCCAGCAGCTTAGCGGGAGAATCAGATACGCAGTATTTT
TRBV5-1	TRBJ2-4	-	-	CASSLVGEGLAKNIQYF	TGCGCCAGCAGCTTGGTCGGTGAGGGATTAGCCAAAAACATTCAGTACTTC
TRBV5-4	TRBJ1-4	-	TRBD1	CASSIGQGLEKLFF	TGTGCCAGCAGCATCGGACAGGGGCTGGAAAAACTGTTTTTT
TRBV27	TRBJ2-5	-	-	CASSLTGKSETQYF	TGTGCCAGCAGTTTAACCGGGAAATCAGAGACCCAGTACTTC
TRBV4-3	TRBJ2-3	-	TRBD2	CASSQVYGTSGSTPTDTQYF	TGCGCCAGCAGCCAAGTCTACGGGACTAGCGGGAGCACGCCGACAGATACGCAGTATTTT
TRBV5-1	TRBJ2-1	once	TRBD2	CASSLIGASGPTYNEQFF	TGCGCCAGCAGCCTTATCGGGGCTAGCGGGCCGACCTACAATGAGCAGTTCTTC
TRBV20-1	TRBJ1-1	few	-	CSERSTEAFF	TGCAGTGAGCGTAGCACTGAAGCTTTCTTT
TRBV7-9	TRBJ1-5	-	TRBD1	CASSLEDRVNQPQHF	TGTGCCAGCAGCTTAGAGGACAGGGTCAATCAGCCCCAGCATTTT
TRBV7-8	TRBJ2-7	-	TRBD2	CASSPPVVRLAYSSYEQYF	TGTGCCAGCAGCCCACCCGTCGTCCGACTAGCGTACAGCTCCTACGAGCAGTACTTC
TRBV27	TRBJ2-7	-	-	CASTPPMSAEQYF	TGTGCCAGCACACCGCCGATGAGCGCCGAGCAGTACTTC
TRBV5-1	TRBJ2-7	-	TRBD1	CASSGWGQDYEQYF	TGCGCCAGCAGCGGATGGGGACAGGACTACGAGCAGTACTTC
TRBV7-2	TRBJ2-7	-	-	CASSLRGIHEQYF	TGTGCCAGCAGCTTACGGGGAATCCACGAGCAGTACTTC
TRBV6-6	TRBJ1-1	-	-	CASGGWGTEAFF	TGTGCCAGCGGGGGGTGGGGCACTGAAGCTTTCTTT
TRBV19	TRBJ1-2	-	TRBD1	CASSIGGQPLPNYGYTF	TGTGCCAGTAGTATAGGGGGACAGCCACTCCCCAACTATGGCTACACCTTC
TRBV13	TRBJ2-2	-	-	CASTQGLSGELFF	TGTGCCAGCACTCAGGGGTTATCCGGGGAGCTGTTTTTT
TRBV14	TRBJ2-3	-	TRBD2	CASSHLREGTDTQYF	TGTGCCAGCAGCCATCTCCGGGAGGGCACAGATACGCAGTATTTT
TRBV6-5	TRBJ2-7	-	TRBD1	CASSYTGESSYEQYF	TGTGCCAGCAGTTACACAGGGGAGAGCTCCTACGAGCAGTACTTC
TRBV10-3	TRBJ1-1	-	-	CAIGGAKTEAFF	TGTGCCATCGGGGGCGCGAAAACTGAAGCTTTCTTT
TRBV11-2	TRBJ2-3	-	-	CASSRSPDSTDTQYF	TGTGCCAGCAGCCGCAGCCCGGACAGCACAGATACGCAGTATTTT